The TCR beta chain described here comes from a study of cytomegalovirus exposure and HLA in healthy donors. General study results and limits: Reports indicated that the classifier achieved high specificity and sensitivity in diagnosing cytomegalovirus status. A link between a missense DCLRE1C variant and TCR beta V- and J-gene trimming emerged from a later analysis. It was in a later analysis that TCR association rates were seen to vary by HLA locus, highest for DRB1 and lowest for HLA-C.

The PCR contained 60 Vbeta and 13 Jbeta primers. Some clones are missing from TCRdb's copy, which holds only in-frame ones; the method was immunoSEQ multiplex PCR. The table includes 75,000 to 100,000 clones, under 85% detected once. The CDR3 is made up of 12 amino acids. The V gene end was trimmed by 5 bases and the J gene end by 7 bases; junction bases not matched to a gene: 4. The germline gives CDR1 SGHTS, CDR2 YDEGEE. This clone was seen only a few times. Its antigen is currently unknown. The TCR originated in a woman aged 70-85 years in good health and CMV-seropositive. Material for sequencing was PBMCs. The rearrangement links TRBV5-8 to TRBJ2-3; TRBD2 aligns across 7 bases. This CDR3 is CASRRTSNTQYF. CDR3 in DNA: TGTGCCAGCAGGCGGACTAGTAATACGCAGTATTTT.